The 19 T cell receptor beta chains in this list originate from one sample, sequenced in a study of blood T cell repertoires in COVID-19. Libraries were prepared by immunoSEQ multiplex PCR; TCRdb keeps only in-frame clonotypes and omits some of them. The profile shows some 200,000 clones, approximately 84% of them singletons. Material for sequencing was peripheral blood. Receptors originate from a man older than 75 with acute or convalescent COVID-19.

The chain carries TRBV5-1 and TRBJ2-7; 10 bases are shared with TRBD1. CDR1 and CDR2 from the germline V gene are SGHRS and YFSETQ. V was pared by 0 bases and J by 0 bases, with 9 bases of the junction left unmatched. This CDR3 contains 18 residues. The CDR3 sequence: CASSLDLGTGANSYEQYF. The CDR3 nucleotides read TGCGCCAGCAGCTTGGATTTGGGGACAGGGGCCAACTCCTACGAGCAGTACTTC.

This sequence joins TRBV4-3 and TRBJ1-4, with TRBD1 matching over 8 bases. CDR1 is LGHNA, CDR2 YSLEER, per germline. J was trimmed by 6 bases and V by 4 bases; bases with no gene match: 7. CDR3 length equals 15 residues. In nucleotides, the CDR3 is TGCGCCAGCAGCCTCGGACAGGGTCGAGATGAAAAACTGTTTTTT. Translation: CASSLGQGRDEKLFF.

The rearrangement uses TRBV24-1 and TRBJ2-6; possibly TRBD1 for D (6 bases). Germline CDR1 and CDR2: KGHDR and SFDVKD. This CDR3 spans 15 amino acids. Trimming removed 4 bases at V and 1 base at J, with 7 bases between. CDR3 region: CATSEQGSGANVLTF. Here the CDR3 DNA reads TGTGCCACCAGTGAACAGGGTTCTGGGGCCAACGTCCTGACTTTC.

CDR3 bases: TGTGCCAGCAGCCGGGACTACAACACCGGGGAGCTGTTTTTT. This gives the protein CASSRDYNTGELFF. The chain uses TRBV7-3 and TRBJ2-2; 7 bases agree with TRBD2. Germline assignment: CDR1 SGHTA and CDR2 FQGTGA. V shed 5 bases and J 2 bases; nucleotides not matched to a gene: 2. The CDR3 runs to 14 residues.

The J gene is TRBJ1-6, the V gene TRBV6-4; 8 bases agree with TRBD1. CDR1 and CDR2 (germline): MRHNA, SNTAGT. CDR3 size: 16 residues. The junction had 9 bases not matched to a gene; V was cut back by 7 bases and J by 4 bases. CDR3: CASKFPGTGYNSPLHF. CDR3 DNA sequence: TGTGCCAGCAAATTCCCAGGGACAGGTTATAATTCACCCCTCCACTTT.

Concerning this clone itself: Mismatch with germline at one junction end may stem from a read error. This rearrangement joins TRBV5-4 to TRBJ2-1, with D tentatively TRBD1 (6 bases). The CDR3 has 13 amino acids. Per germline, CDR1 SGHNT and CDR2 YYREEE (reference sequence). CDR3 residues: CASSLGQANGQFF. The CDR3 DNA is TGTGCCAGCAGCTTGGGACAGGCAAATGGGCAGTTCTTC.

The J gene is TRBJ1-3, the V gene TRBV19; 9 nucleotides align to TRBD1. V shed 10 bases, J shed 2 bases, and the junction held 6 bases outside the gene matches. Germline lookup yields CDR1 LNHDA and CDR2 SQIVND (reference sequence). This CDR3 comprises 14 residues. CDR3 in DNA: TGTGCCACGGGACAGGGAATGACTGGAAACACCATATATTTT. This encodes CATGQGMTGNTIYF.

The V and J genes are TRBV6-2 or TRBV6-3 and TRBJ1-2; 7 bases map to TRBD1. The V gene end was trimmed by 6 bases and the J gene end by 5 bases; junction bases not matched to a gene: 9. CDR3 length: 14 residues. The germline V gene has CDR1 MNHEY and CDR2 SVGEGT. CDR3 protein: CASSLQGEIYGYTF. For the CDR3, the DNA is TGTGCCAGCAGCCTGCAGGGGGAAATATATGGCTACACCTTC.

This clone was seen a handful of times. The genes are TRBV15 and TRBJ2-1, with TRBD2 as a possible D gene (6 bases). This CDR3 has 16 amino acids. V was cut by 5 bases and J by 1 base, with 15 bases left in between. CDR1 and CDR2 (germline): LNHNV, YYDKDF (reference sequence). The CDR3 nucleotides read TGTGCCACCAGCGGGGAACTAGCAAGTTCCTACAATGAGCAGTTCTTC. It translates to CATSGELASSYNEQFF.

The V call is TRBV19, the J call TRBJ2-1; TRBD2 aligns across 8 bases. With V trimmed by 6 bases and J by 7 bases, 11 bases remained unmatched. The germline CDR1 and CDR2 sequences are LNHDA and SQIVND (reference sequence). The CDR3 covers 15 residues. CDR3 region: CASSKQSGSWNEQFF. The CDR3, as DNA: TGTGCCAGTAGCAAACAAAGCGGGAGTTGGAATGAGCAGTTCTTC. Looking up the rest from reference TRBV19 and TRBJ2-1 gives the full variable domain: DGGITQSPKYLFRKEGQNVTLSCEQNLNHDAMYWYRQDPGQGLRLIYYSQIVNDFQKGDIAEGYSVSREKKESFPLTVTSAQKNPTAFYLCASSKQSGSWNEQFFGPGTRLTVL.

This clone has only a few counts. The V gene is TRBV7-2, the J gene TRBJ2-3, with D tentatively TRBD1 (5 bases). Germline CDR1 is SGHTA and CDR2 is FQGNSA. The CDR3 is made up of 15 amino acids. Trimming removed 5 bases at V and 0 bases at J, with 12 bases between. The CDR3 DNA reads TGTGCCAGCAGCGCTCGGACAACTAGCACAGATACGCAGTATTTT. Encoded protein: CASSARTTSTDTQYF.

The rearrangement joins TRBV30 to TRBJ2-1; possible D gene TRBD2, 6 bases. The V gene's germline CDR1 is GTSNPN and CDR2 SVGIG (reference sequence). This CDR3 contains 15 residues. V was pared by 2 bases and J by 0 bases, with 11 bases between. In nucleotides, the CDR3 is TGTGCCTGGAGTCTGGGGGGAAGCTCCTACAATGAGCAGTTCTTC. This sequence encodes CAWSLGGSSYNEQFF.

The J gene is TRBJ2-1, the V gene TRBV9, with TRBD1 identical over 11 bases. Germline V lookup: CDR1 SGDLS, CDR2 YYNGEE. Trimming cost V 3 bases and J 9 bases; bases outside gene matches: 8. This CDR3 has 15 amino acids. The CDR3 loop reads CASSDGTGGDSEQFF. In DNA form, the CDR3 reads TGTGCCAGCAGCGACGGGACAGGGGGGGATAGTGAGCAGTTCTTC. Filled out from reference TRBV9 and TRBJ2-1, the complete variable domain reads DSGVTQTPKHLITATGQRVTLRCSPRSGDLSVYWYQQSLDQGLQFLIQYYNGEERAKGNILERFSAQQFPDLHSELNLSSLELGDSALYFCASSDGTGGDSEQFFGPGTRLTVL.

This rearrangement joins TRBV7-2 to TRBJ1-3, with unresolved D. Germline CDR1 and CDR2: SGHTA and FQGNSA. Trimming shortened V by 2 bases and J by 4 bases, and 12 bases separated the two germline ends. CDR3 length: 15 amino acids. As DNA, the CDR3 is TGTGCCAGCAGCTTACAATGGGCGCGAGGAAACACCATATATTTT. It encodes CASSLQWARGNTIYF. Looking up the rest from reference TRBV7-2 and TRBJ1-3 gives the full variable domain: GAGVSQSPSNKVTEKGKDVELRCDPISGHTALYWYRQSLGQGLEFLIYFQGNSAPDKSGLPSDRFSAERTGGSVSTLTIQRTQQEDSAVYLCASSLQWARGNTIYFGEGSWLTVV.

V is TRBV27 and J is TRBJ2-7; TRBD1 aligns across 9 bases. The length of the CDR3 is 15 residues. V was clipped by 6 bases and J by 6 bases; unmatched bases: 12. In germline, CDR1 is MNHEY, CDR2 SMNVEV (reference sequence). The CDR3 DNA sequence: TGTGCCAGCAGCAGCCCCGGGACAGGGTCTCGCGAGCAGTACTTC. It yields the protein CASSSPGTGSREQYF.

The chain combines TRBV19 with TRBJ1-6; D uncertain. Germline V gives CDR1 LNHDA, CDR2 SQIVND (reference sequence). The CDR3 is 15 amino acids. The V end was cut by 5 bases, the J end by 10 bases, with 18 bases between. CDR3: CASSASRVSESPLHF. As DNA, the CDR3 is TGTGCCAGTAGTGCGTCCCGGGTCAGTGAATCACCCCTCCACTTT.

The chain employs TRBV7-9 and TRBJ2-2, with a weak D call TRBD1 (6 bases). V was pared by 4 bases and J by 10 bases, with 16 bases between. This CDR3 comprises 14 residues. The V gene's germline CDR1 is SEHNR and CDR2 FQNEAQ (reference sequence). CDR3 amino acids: CASSSGVLRAELFF. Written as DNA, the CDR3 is TGTGCCAGCAGCTCAGGGGTTTTGCGTGCGGAGCTGTTTTTT.

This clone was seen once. The CDR3 reads CASSPRGTDNEKLFF. The CDR3 nucleotides are TGTGCCAGCAGCCCAAGGGGGACAGACAATGAAAAACTGTTTTTT. The V and J genes are TRBV7-2 and TRBJ1-4, with 7 bases fitting TRBD1. The germline V gene has CDR1 SGHTA and CDR2 FQGNSA. The CDR3 extends over 15 amino acids. V was clipped by 5 bases and J by 5 bases; unmatched bases: 8.

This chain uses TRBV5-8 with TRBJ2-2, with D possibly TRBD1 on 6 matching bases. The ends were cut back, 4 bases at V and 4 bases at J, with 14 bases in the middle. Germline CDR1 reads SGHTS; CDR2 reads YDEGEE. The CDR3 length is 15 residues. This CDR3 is CASSRRQAVTGELFF. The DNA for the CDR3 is TGTGCCAGCAGCCGCCGACAGGCGGTCACCGGGGAGCTGTTTTTT.